This T cell receptor (beta chain) was captured in a study of CD8 T cells in ankylosing spondylitis (dated by TCRdb to about 2017). Regarding the research as a whole: The study profiled T cell receptor beta repertoires in healthy donors and ankylosing spondylitis patients to find disease-linked TCR variants. The whole study cohort included some 100 healthy donors and 25 ankylosing spondylitis patients. Peripheral blood was sampled, and synovial fluid was additionally collected from ankylosing spondylitis patients.

Comment on this clonotype: Its antigen has not been determined. No much larger clonotype is one base removed from it; base qualities were not supplied.

V is cut back by 4 bases and J by 0 bases, with 5 bases in the junction unmatched. The germline V gene (reference sequence) yields LGHDT for CDR1 and YNNKEL for CDR2. Inclusive of the bounding cysteine and phenylalanine, the CDR3 is 16 residues long. Only the CDR3 part of the read is kept: 48 bases, read in frame from the first base. TCRdb lists the instrument as Illumina HiSeq 2500. Quantitative 5'-RACE with molecular barcodes was the method used to prepare the TCR beta libraries. The paper's processing steps were these. To identify disease-linked TCR variants, a new computational method was used, one built on a probabilistic model of VDJ rearrangement. TCRdb trimmed public reads at Q25 via fastp, called clones via MiXCR and kept in-frame beta chains. All rows with the same CDR3 protein become a single entry with the most common DNA and genes. TCRdb, rather than the study authors, made the V and J calls. A total of about 130,000 distinct CDR3 sequences appear in this sample, roughly 13% of them only once. The ten top clones hold almost 3% of the sample.

Overall study outcomes, separate from this receptor: Some TCR beta motif variants had previously been reported in synovial fluid and blood of reactive arthritis patients, which suggested common disease-initiation mechanisms. The disease-linked clones had a CD8+ phenotype and were found at relatively low frequencies in peripheral blood. Significant enrichment of the disease-linked clones was reported in matched synovial fluid samples from ankylosing spondylitis patients. A TCR beta motif of 8 or 9 highly homologous amino acid variants appeared characteristic of blood from ankylosing spondylitis patients.

The source is a female donor with ankylosing spondylitis or in good health (not recorded which). What was sequenced was blood, either unsorted or a sorted T cell fraction (not recorded which). This chain is built from TRBV3-1 and TRBJ2-1; 8 bases in the middle match TRBD2. The DNA sequence is TGTGCCAGCAGCCTCAGGAGCGGGAGCTCCTACAATGAGCAGTTCTTC. Its product reads: CASSLRSGSSYNEQFF.